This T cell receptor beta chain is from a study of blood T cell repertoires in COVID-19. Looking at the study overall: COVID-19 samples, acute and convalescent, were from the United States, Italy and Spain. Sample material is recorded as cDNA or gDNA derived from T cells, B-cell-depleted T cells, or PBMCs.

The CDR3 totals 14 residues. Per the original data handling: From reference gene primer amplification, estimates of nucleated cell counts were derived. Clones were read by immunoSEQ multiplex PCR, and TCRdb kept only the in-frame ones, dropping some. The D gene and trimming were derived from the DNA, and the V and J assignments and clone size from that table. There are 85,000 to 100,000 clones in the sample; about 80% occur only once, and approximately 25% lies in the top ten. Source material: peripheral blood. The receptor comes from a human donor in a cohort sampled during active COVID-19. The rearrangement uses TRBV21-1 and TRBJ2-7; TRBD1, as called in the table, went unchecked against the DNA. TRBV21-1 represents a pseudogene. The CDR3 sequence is CAKPSQGSSYEQYF. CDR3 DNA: TGTGCCAAGCCAAGTCAGGGGTCCTCCTACGAGCAGTACTTC.